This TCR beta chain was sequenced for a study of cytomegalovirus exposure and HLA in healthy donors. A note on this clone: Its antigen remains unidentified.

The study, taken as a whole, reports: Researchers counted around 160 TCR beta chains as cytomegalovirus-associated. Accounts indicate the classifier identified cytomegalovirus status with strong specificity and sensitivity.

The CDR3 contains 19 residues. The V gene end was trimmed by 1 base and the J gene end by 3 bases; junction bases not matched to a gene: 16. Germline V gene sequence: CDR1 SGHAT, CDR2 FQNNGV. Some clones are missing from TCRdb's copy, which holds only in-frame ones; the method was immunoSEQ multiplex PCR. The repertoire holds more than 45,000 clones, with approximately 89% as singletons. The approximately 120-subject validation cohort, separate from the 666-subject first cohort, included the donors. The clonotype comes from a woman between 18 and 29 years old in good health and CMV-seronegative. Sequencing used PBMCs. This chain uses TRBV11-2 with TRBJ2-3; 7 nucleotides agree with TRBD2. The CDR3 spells CASSLGPGLGRELTDTQYF. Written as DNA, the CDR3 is TGTGCCAGCAGCTTAGGCCCTGGACTAGGGCGGGAGTTAACAGATACGCAGTATTTT.